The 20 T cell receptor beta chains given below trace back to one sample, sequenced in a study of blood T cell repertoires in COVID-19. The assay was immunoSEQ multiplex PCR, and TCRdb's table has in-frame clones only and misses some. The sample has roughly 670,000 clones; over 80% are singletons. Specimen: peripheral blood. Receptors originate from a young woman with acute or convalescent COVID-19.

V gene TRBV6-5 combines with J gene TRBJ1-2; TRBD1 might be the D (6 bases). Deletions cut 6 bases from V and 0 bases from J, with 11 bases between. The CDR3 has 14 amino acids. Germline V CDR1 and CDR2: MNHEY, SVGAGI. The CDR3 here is CASSRTEPNYGYTF. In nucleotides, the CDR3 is TGTGCCAGCAGCCGGACAGAACCTAACTATGGCTACACCTTC.

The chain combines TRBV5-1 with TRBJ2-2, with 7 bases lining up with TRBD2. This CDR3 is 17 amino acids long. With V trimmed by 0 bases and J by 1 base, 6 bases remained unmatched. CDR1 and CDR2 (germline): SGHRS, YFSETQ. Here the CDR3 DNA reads TGCGCCAGCAGCTTGGCGATGGCGGGGGTGAACACCGGGGAGCTGTTTTTT. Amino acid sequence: CASSLAMAGVNTGELFF.

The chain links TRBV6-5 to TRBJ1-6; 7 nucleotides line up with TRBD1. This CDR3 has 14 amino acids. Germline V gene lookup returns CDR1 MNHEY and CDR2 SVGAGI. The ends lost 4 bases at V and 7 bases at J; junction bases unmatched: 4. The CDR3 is CASSSQGKNSPLHF. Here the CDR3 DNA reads TGTGCCAGCAGTTCACAGGGGAAAAATTCACCCCTCCACTTT.

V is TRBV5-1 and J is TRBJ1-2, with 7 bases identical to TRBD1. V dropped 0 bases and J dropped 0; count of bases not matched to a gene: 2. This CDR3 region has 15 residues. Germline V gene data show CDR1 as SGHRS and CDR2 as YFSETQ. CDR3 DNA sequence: TGCGCCAGCAGCTTGGAGGGGACAGCTAACTATGGCTACACCTTC. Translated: CASSLEGTANYGYTF.

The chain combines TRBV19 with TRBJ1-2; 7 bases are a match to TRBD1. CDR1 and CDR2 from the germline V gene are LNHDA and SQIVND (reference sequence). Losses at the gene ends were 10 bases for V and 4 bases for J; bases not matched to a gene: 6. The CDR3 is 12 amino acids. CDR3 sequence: CAIGDSFYGYTF. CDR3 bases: TGTGCCATCGGGGACAGCTTCTATGGCTACACCTTC.

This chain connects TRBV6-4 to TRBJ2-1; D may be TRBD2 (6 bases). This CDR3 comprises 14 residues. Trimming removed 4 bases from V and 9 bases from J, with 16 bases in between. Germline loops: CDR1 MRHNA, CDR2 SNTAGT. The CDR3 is CASSGRALGGEQFF. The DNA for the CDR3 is TGTGCCAGCAGTGGGAGGGCCCTCGGGGGTGAGCAGTTCTTC.

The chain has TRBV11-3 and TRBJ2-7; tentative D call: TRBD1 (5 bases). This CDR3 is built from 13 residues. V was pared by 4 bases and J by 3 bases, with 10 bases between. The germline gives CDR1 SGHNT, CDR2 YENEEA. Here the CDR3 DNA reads TGTGCCAGCAGCTCGCACAGGAACTACGAGCAGTACTTC. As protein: CASSSHRNYEQYF.

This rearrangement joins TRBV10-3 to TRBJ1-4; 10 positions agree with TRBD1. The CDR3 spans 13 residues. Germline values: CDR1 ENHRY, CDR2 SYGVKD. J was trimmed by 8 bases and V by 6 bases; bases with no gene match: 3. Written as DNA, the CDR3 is TGTGCCATCAGCGGACAGGGGGGCGAAAAACTGTTTTTT. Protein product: CAISGQGGEKLFF.

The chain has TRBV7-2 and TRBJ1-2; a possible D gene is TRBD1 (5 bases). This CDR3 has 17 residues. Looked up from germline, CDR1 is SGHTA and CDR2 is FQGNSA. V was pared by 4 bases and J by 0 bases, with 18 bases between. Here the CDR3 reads CASSSGARDSANYGYTF. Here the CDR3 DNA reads TGTGCCAGCAGCTCCGGGGCGCGGGATTCAGCTAACTATGGCTACACCTTC.

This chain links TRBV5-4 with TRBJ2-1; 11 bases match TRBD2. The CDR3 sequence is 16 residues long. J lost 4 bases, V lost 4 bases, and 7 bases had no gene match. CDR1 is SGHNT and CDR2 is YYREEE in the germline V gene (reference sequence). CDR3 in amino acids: CASSPRTSGLYNEQFF. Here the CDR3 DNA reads TGTGCCAGCAGCCCGCGGACTAGCGGGCTATACAATGAGCAGTTCTTC. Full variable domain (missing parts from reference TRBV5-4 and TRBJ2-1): ETGVTQSPTHLIKTRGQQVTLRCSSQSGHNTVSWYQQALGQGPQFIFQYYREEENGRGNFPPRFSGLQFPNYSSELNVNALELDDSALYLCASSPRTSGLYNEQFFGPGTRLTVL.

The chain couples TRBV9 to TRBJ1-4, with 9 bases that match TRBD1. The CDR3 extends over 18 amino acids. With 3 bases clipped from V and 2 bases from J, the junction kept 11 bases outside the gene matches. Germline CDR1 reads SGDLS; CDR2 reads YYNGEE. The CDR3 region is CASSARDRVWYTNEKLFF. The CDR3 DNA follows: TGTGCCAGCAGCGCCCGGGACAGGGTCTGGTACACTAATGAAAAACTGTTTTTT. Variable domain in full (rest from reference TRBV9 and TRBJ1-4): DSGVTQTPKHLITATGQRVTLRCSPRSGDLSVYWYQQSLDQGLQFLIQYYNGEERAKGNILERFSAQQFPDLHSELNLSSLELGDSALYFCASSARDRVWYTNEKLFFGSGTQLSVL.

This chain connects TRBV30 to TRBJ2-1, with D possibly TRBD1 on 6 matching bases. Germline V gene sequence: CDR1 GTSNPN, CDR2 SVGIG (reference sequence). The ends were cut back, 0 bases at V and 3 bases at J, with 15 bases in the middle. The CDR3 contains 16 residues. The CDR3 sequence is CAWSVVLGTLYNEQFF. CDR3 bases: TGTGCCTGGAGTGTCGTACTCGGGACACTCTACAATGAGCAGTTCTTC.

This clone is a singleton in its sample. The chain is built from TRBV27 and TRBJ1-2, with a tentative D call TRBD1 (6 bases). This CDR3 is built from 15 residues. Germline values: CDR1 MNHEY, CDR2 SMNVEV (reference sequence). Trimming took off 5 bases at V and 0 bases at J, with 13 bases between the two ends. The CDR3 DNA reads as TGTGCCAGCAGTGCCTTCGGGACATCTAACTATGGCTACACCTTC. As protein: CASSAFGTSNYGYTF.

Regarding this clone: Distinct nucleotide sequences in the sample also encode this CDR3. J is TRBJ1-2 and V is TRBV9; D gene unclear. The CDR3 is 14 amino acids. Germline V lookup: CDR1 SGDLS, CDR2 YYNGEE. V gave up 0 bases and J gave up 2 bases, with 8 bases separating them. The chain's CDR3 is CASSVAGTNYGYTF. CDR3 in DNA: TGTGCCAGCAGCGTAGCGGGAACCAACTATGGCTACACCTTC.

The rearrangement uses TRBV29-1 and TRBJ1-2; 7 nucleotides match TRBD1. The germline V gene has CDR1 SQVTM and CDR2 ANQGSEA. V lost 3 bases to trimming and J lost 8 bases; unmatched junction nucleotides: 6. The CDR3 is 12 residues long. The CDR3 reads CSVEEGARGYTF. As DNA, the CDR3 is TGCAGCGTTGAGGAGGGGGCGCGAGGCTACACCTTC.

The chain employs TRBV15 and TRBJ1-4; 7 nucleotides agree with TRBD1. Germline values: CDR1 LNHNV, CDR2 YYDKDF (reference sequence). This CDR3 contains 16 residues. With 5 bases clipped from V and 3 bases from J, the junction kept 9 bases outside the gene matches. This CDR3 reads CATSAEGAGANEKLFF. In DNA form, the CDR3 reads TGTGCCACCAGCGCGGAGGGGGCAGGAGCTAATGAAAAACTGTTTTTT.

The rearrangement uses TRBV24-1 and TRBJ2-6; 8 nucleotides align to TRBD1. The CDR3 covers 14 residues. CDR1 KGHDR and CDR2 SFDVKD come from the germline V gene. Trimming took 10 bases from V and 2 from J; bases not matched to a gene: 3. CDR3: CATSRGPGANVLTF. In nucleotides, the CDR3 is TGTGCCACAAGCAGGGGGCCTGGGGCCAACGTCCTGACTTTC.

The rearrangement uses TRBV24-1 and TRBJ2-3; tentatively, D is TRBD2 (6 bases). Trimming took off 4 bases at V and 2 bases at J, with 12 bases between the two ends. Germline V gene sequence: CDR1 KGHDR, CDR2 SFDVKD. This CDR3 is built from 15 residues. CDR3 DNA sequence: TGTGCCACCAGTGACCCGGGGGAACCCACAGATACGCAGTATTTT. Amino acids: CATSDPGEPTDTQYF.

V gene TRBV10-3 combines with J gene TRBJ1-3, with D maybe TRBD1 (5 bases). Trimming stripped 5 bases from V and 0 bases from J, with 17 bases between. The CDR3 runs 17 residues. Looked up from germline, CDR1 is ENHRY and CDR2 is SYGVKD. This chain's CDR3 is CAISRSGGANSGNTIYF. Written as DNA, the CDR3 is TGTGCCATCAGTAGGAGTGGAGGGGCAAACTCTGGAAACACCATATATTTT.

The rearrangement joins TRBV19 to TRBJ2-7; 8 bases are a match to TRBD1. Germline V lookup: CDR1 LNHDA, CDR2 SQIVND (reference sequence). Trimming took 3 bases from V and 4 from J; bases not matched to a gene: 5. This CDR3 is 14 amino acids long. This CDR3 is CASSMTGVIYEQYF. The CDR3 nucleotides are TGTGCCAGTAGTATGACAGGGGTTATATACGAGCAGTACTTC.